This section outlines one TCR beta chain sequence together with its context. What it binds is not known. The data are from a study of cytomegalovirus exposure and HLA in healthy donors. Study results and limitations: Later analysis identified a missense DCLRE1C variant that was linked to TCR beta V- and J-gene trimming. Published work reported that the classifier diagnosed cytomegalovirus status with high specificity and sensitivity.

The primer mix had 60 Vbeta and 13 Jbeta primers. Source study methods: It was a later analysis that counted 83 million or so unique TCR beta chains, of which some 9.9 million were shared. This table comes from immunoSEQ multiplex PCR, and its TCRdb copy is limited to in-frame clones, with some not included. That table supplies the V and J calls and clone size; D and trimming were determined from the DNA. The sample records roughly 140,000 clones, roughly four fifths being singletons. The germline V gene has CDR1 MNHNY and CDR2 SVGAGI (reference sequence). The trim removed 0 bases at V and 3 bases at J, leaving 6 bases unmatched. The CDR3 is 16 amino acids.

The receptor was isolated from a male donor in good health and CMV-seronegative. The rearrangement joins TRBV6-6 to TRBJ2-7; 9 bases agree with TRBD2. The sequenced sample was PBMCs. The CDR3 sequence: CASSYSRLADFYEQYF. The CDR3 DNA reads TGTGCCAGCAGTTACTCCCGACTAGCGGACTTCTACGAGCAGTACTTC.